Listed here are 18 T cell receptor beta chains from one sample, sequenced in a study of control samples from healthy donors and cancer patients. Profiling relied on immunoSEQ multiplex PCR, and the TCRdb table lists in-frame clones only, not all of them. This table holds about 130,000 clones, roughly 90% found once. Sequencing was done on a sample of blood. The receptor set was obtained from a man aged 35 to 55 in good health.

The CDR3 sequence: CASSPGSAYGYTF. In DNA, the CDR3 is TGTGCCAGCTCACCAGGGTCGGCCTATGGCTACACCTTC. The chain recombines TRBV18 with TRBJ1-2, with D uncertain. Trimming left V 2 bases short and J 4 bases short, with 8 bases between. The CDR3 extends over 13 amino acids. Germline V lookup: CDR1 KGHSH, CDR2 LQKENI.

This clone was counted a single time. The CDR3 here is CASLSGGSGTEAFF. Written as DNA, the CDR3 is TGTGCCAGCCTCTCGGGGGGGAGCGGCACTGAAGCTTTCTTT. The chain combines TRBV18 with TRBJ1-1; perhaps TRBD1 as D (5 bases). V dropped 8 bases and J dropped 4 bases, with 17 bases sitting between them. This CDR3 is 14 amino acids long. Per germline, CDR1 KGHSH and CDR2 LQKENI. Using reference TRBV18 and TRBJ1-1 for the parts outside the CDR3, the full variable domain is NAGVMQNPRHLVRRRGQEARLRCSPMKGHSHVYWYRQLPEEGLKFMVYLQKENIIDESGMPKERFSAEFPKEGPSILRIQQVVRGDSAAYFCASLSGGSGTEAFFGQGTRLTVV.

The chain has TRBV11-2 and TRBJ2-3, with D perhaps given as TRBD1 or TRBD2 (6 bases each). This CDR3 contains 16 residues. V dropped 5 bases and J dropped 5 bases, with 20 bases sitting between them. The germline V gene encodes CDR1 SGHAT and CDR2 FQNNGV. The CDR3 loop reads CASSQGGTSKGDTQYF. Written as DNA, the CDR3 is TGTGCCAGCAGCCAAGGGGGGACCTCTAAGGGAGATACGCAGTATTTT.

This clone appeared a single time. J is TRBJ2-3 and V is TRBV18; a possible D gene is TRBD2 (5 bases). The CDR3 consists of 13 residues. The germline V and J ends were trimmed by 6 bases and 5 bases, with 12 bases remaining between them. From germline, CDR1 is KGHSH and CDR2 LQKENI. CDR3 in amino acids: CASSLLEGDTQYF. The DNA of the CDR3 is TGTGCCAGCTCGCTGCTAGAGGGAGATACGCAGTATTTT.

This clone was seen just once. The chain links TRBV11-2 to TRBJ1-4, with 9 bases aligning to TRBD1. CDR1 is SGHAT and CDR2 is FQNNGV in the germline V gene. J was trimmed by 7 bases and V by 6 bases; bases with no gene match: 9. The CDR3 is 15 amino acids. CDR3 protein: CASRLTGGAGEKLFF. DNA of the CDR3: TGTGCCAGCAGGCTCACAGGGGGCGCGGGTGAAAAACTGTTTTTT.

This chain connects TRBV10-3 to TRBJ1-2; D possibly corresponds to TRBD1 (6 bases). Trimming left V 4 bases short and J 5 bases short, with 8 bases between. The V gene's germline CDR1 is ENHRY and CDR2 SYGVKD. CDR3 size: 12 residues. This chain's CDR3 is CAISATGYGYTF. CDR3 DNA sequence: TGTGCCATCAGTGCAACAGGGTATGGCTACACCTTC.

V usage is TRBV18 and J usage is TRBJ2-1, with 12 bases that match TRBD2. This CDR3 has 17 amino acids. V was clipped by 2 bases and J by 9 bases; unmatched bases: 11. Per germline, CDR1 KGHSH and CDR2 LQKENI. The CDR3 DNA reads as TGTGCCAGCTCACCATCCGCTAGCGGGGGGGCCATCGGTGAGCAGTTCTTC. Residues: CASSPSASGGAIGEQFF.

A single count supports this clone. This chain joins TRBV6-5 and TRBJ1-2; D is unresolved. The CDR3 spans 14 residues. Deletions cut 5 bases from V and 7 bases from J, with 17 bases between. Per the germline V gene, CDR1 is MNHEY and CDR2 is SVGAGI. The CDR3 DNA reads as TGTGCCAGCAGTCGGATCCCGAAACTCAGTGGCTACACCTTC. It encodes CASSRIPKLSGYTF.

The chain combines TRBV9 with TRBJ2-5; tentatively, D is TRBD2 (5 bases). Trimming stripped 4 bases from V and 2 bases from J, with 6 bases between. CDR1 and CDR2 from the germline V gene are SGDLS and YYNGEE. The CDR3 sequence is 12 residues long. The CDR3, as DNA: TGTGCCAGCAGCCCGGGACAAGAGACCCAGTACTTC. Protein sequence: CASSPGQETQYF.

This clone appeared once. DNA for the CDR3: TGTGCCAGCAGGCCACATTCTGCCTACGAGCAGTACTTC. The encoded protein is CASRPHSAYEQYF. This chain connects TRBV12-3 or TRBV12-4 to TRBJ2-7; D unresolved. The CDR3 is 13 residues long. Trimming stripped 6 bases from V and 2 bases from J, with 11 bases between.

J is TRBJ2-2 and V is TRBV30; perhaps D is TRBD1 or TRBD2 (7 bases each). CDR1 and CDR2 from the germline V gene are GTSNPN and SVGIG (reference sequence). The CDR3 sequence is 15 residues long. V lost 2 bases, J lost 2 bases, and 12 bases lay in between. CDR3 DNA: TGTGCCTGGAGTCTCAGGGGGGGCAACACCGGGGAGCTGTTTTTT. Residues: CAWSLRGGNTGELFF.

The CDR3 region has the DNA TGTGCCAGCAGCCCTATCCCCGGGACTAGCGGGGTGCCTTATGAGCAGTTCTTC. Residues: CASSPIPGTSGVPYEQFF. The genes are TRBV3-1 (or the pseudogene TRBV3-2) and TRBJ2-1, with 13 nucleotides matching TRBD2. The CDR3 is 18 amino acids. The germline CDR1 and CDR2 sequences are LGHDT and YNNKEL (reference sequence). J lost 8 bases, V lost 4 bases, and 14 bases had no gene match.

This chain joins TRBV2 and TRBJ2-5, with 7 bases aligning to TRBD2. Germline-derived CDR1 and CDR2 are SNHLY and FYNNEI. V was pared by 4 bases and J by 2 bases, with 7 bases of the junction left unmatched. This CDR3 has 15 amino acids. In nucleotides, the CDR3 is TGTGCCAGCAGTGTGGGGGGGGGAATACAAGAGACCCAGTACTTC. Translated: CASSVGGGIQETQYF.

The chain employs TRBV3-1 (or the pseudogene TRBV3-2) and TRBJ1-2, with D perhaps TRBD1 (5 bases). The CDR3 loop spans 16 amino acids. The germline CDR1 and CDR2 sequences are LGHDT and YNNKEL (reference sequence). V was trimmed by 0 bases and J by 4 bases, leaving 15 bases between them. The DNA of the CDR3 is TGTGCCAGCAGCCAAGACCCGGTTGGGGCGGGCTATGGCTACACCTTC. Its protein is CASSQDPVGAGYGYTF.

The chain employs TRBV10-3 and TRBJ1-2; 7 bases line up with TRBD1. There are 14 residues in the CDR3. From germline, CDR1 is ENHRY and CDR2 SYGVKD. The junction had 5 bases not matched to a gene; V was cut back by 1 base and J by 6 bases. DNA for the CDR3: TGTGCCATCAGTGAGTTTCGGGACAGCCATGGCTACACCTTC. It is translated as CAISEFRDSHGYTF.

CDR3 protein: CATTTVGGRGNNEQFF. The CDR3 DNA reads TGTGCCACCACCACGGTGGGGGGGAGGGGTAACAATGAGCAGTTCTTC. The J gene is TRBJ2-1, the V gene TRBV11-2, with TRBD2 identical over 7 bases. Trimming removed 10 bases from V and 5 bases from J; junction bases left unmatched: 17. This CDR3 has 16 residues. Per germline, CDR1 SGHAT and CDR2 FQNNGV.

The CDR3: CASSFRPLAGQNEQFF. The CDR3 DNA reads TGTGCCAGCAGCTTTCGCCCACTAGCGGGGCAGAATGAGCAGTTCTTC. This chain joins TRBV7-3 and TRBJ2-1, with 10 bases matching TRBD2. Germline V gene data show CDR1 as SGHTA and CDR2 as FQGTGA. Unmatched junction bases numbered 9, after V lost 3 bases and J lost 7 bases. The CDR3 loop spans 16 amino acids.

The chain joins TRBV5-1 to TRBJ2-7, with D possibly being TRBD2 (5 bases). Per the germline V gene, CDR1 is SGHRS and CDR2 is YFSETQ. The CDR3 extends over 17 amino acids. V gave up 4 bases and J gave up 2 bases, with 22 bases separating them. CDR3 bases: TGCGCCAGCAGCCCGAGAAGGACTGAAGCGACCCCCTACGAGCAGTACTTC. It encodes CASSPRRTEATPYEQYF.